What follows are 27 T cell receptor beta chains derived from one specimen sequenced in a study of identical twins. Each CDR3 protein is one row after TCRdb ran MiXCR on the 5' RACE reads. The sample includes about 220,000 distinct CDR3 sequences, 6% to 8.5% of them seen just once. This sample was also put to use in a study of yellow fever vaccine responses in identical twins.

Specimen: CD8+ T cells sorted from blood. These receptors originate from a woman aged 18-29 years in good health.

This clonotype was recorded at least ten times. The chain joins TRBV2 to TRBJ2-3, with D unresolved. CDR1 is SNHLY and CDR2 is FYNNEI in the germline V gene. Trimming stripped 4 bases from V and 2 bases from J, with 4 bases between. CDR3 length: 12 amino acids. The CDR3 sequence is CASSGPTDTQYF. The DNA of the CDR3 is TGTGCCAGCAGTGGCCCCACAGATACGCAGTATTTT.

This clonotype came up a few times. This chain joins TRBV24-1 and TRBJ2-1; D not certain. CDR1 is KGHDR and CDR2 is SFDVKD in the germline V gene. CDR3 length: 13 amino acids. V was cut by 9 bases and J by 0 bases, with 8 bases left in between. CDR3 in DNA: TGTGCCACCGCTAAGGGCTCCTACAATGAGCAGTTCTTC. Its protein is CATAKGSYNEQFF.

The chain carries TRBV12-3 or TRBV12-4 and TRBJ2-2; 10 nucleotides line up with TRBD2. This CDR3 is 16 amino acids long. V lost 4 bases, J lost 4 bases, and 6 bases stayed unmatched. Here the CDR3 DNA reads TGTGCCAGCAGTTATCTAGCGGGAGTGGGCACCGGGGAGCTGTTTTTT. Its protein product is CASSYLAGVGTGELFF.

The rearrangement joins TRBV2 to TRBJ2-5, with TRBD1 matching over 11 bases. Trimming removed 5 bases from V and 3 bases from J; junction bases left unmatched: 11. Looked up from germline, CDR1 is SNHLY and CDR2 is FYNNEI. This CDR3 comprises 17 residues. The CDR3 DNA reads TGTGCCAGCAGTTCCACCACCGGGACAGGGGGAGAAGAGACCCAGTACTTC. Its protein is CASSSTTGTGGEETQYF.

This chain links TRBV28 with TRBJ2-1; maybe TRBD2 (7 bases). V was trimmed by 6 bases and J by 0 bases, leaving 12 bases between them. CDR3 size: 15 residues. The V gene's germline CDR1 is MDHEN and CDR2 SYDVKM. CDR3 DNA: TGTGCCAGCAGGGCGGGGGCTAGCTCCTACAATGAGCAGTTCTTC. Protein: CASRAGASSYNEQFF.

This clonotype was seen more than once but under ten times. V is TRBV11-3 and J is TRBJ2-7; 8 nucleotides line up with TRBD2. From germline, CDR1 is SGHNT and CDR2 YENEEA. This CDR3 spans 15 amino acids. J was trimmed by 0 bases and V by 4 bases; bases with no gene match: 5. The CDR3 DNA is TGTGCCAGCAGCTCACCGGGACTAGGCTCCTACGAGCAGTACTTC. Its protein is CASSSPGLGSYEQYF.

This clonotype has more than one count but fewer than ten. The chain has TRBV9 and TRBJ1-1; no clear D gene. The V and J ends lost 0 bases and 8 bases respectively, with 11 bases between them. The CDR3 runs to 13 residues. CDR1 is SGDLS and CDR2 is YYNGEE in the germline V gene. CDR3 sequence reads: CASSVVGTDEAFF. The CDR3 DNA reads TGTGCCAGCAGCGTAGTGGGTACGGACGAAGCTTTCTTT.

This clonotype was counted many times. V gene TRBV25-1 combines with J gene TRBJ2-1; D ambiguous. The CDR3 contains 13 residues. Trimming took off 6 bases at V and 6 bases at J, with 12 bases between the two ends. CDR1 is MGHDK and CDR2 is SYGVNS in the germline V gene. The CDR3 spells CASSMTYSNEQFF. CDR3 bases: TGTGCCAGCAGCATGACTTATTCCAATGAGCAGTTCTTC. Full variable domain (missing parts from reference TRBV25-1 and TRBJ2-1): EADIYQTPRYLVIGTGKKITLECSQTMGHDKMYWYQQDPGMELHLIHYSYGVNSTEKGDLSSESTVSRIRTEHFPLTLESARPSHTSQYLCASSMTYSNEQFFGPGTRLTVL.

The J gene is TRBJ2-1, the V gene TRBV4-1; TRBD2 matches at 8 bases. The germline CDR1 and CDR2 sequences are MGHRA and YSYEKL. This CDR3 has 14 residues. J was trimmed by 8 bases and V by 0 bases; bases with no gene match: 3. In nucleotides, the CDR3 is TGCGCCAGCAGCCAAGATACGGGGGGGGATGAGCAGTTCTTC. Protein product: CASSQDTGGDEQFF.

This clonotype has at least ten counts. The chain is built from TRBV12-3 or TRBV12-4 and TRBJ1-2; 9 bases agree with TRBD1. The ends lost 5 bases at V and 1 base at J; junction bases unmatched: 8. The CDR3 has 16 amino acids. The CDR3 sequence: CASSPDRGEINYGYTF. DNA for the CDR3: TGTGCCAGCAGTCCCGACAGGGGGGAAATTAACTATGGCTACACCTTC.

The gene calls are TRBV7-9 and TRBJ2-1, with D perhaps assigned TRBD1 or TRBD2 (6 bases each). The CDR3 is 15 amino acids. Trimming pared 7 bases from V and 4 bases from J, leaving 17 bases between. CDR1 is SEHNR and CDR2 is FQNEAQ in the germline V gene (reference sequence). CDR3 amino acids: CASTSGGLVYNEQFF. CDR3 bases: TGTGCCAGCACCTCCGGGGGCCTAGTATACAATGAGCAGTTCTTC.

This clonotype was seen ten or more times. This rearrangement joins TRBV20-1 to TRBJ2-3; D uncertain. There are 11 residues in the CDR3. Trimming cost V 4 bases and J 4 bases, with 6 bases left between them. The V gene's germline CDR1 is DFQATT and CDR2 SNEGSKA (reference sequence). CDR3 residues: CSATGPDTQYF. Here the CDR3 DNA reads TGCAGTGCTACAGGTCCAGATACGCAGTATTTT.

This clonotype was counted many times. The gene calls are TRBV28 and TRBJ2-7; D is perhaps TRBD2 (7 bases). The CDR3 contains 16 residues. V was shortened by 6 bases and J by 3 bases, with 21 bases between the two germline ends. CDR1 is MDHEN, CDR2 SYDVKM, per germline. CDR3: CASSNRGRGTNYEQYF. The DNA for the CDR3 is TGTGCCAGCAGCAATAGGGGGAGGGGGACTAACTACGAGCAGTACTTC. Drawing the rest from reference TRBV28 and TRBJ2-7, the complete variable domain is DVKVTQSSRYLVKRTGEKVFLECVQDMDHENMFWYRQDPGLGLRLIYFSYDVKMKEKGDIPEGYSVSREKKERFSLILESASTNQTSMYLCASSNRGRGTNYEQYFGPGTRLTVT.

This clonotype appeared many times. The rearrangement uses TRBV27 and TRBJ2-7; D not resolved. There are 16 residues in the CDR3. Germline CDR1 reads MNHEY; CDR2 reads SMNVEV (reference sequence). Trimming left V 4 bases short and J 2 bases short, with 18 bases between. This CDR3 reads CASSYRPKAFPYEQYF. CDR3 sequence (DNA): TGTGCCAGCAGTTACCGTCCGAAGGCCTTTCCCTACGAGCAGTACTTC.

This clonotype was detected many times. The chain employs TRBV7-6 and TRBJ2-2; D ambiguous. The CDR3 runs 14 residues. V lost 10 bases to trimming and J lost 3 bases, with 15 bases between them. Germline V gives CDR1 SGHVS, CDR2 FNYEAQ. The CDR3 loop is CATSVMDHTGELFF. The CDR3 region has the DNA TGTGCCACCTCGGTAATGGATCACACCGGGGAGCTGTTTTTT.

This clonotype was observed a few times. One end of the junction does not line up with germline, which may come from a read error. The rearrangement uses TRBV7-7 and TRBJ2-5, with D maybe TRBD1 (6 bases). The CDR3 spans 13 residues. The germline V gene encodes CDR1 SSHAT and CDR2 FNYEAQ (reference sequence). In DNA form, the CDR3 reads TGTGTCAGCAGCTACAGGGTCGAGGAGACCCAGTACTTC. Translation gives CVSSYRVEETQYF.

The CDR3 DNA reads TGCAGCGTTGCGCCGCGGGAGGGAGCCCCAGATACGCAGTATTTT. Protein sequence: CSVAPREGAPDTQYF. The chain carries TRBV29-1 and TRBJ2-3; 9 positions agree with TRBD2. The V gene end was trimmed by 4 bases and the J gene end by 4 bases; junction bases not matched to a gene: 9. CDR3 length equals 15 residues. Per the germline V gene, CDR1 is SQVTM and CDR2 is ANQGSEA.

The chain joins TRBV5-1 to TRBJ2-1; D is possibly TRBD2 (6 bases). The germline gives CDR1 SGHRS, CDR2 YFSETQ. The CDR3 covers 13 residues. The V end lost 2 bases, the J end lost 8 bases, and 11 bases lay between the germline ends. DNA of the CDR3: TGCGCCAGCAGCTTTTTGCGGGACCATGAGCAGTTCTTC. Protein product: CASSFLRDHEQFF. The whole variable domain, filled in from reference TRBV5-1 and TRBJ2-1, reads KAGVTQTPRYLIKTRGQQVTLSCSPISGHRSVSWYQQTPGQGLQFLFEYFSETQRNKGNFPGRFSGRQFSNSRSEMNVSTLELGDSALYLCASSFLRDHEQFFGPGTRLTVL.

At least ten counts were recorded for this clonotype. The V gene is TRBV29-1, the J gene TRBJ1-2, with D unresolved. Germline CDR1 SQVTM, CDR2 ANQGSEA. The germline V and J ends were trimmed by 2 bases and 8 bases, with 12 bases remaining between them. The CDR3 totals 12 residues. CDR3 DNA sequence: TGCAGCGTTGAACGCCGGGATTACGGCTACACCTTC. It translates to CSVERRDYGYTF.

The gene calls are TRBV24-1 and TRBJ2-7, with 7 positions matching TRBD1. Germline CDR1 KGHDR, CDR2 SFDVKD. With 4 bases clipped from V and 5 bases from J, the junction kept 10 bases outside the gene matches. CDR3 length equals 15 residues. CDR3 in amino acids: CATSDLGDSRNEQYF. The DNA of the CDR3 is TGTGCCACCAGTGACTTAGGGGACAGTCGCAACGAGCAGTACTTC.

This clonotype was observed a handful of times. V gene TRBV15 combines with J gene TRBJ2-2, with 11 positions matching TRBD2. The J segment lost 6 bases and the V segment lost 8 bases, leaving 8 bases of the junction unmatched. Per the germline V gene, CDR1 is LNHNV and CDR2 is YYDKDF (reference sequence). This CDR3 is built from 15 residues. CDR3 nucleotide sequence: TGTGCCACCCGCACTAGCGGGAGTTCTCCCGGGGAGCTGTTTTTT. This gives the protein CATRTSGSSPGELFF. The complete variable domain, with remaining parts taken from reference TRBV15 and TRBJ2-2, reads DAMVIQNPRYQVTQFGKPVTLSCSQTLNHNVMYWYQQKSSQAPKLLFHYYDKDFNNEADTPDNFQSRRPNTSFCFLDIRSPGLGDTAMYLCATRTSGSSPGELFFGEGSRLTVL.

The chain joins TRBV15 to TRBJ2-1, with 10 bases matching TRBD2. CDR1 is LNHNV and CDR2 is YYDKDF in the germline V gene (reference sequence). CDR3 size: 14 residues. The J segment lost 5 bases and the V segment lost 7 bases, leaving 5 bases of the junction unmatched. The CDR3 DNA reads TGTGCCACCACAGCGGGGGGGGAACACAATGAGCAGTTCTTC. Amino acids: CATTAGGEHNEQFF.

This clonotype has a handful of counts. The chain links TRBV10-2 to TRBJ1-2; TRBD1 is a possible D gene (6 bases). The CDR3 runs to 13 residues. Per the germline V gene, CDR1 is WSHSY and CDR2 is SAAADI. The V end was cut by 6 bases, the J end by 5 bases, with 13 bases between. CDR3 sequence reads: CASRRGGRYGYTF. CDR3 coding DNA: TGCGCCAGCAGGAGAGGGGGACGATATGGCTACACCTTC.

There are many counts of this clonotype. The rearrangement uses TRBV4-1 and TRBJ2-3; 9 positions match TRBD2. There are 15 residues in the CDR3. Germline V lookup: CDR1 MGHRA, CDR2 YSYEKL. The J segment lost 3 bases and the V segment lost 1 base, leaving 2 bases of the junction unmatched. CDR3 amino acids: CASSQGAGGTDTQYF. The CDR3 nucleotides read TGCGCCAGCAGCCAAGGGGCGGGAGGGACAGATACGCAGTATTTT.

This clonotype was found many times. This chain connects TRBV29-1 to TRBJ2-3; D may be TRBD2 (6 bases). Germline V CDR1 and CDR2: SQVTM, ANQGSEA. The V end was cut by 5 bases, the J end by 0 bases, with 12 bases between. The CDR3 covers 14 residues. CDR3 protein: CSVSLLASTDTQYF. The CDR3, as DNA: TGCAGCGTTTCGCTACTAGCTAGCACAGATACGCAGTATTTT.

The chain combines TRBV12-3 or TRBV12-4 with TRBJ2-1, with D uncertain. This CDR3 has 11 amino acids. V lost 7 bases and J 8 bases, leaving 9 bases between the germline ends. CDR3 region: CASMVGYEQFF. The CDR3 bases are TGTGCCAGCATGGTAGGCTATGAGCAGTTCTTC.

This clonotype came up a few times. DNA of the CDR3: TGTGCCAGCAGCTGGGGAGATAGCAATCAGCCCCAGCATTTT. Protein sequence: CASSWGDSNQPQHF. The rearrangement uses TRBV5-5 and TRBJ1-5; no reliable D call. In germline, CDR1 is SGHKS, CDR2 YYEKEE (reference sequence). The CDR3 is 14 residues long. The V and J ends lost 3 bases and 0 bases respectively, with 7 bases between them.